A selection of T cell receptor beta chains follows, all from one sample in a study of HIV-infected patients and healthy controls. Each CDR3 protein gets one entry after TCRdb re-called the 5' RACE reads with MiXCR. The table has more than 15,000 distinct CDR3 sequences, 12% seen once. The sample taken for sequencing was blood. Receptor source: an adult in good health. Each CDR3 is given with its conserved first and last residue. Each record gives: CDR3 protein, CDR3 DNA, V gene, clone size, D gene, J gene. D genes are given only for firm matches. Not every row has a clone size; where given, it reads once, few, many or a size class.

CDR3aa: CASSFGGLAKNIQYF
CDR3nt: TGCGCCAGCAGCTTCGGTGGGTTAGCCAAAAACATTCAGTACTTC
v_gene: TRBV5-1
abundance: many
d_gene: -
j_gene: TRBJ2-4

CDR3aa: CASSSWGGSTEAFF
CDR3nt: TGTGCCAGCAGTTCCTGGGGGGGGTCGACTGAAGCTTTCTTT
v_gene: TRBV12-3/TRBV12-4
abundance: many
d_gene: -
j_gene: TRBJ1-1

CDR3aa: CATSRAQRGDLATQYF
CDR3nt: TGTGCCACCAGCAGAGCCCAGCGGGGGGATCTGGCGACCCAGTACTTC
v_gene: TRBV15
abundance: many
d_gene: TRBD2
j_gene: TRBJ2-5

CDR3aa: CASSLAGTPNTIYF
CDR3nt: TGTGCCAGCAGCTTGGCGGGAACTCCTAACACCATATATTTT
v_gene: TRBV5-8
abundance: many
d_gene: -
j_gene: TRBJ1-3

CDR3aa: CAIAASEYSPLHF
CDR3nt: TGTGCCATCGCGGCCTCCGAGTATTCACCCCTCCACTTT
v_gene: TRBV10-3
abundance: many
d_gene: -
j_gene: TRBJ1-6

CDR3aa: CASRPAFF
CDR3nt: TGTGCCAGCAGACCCGCTTTCTTT
v_gene: TRBV7-9
abundance: -
d_gene: -
j_gene: TRBJ1-1

CDR3aa: CASSSGDPEGETQYF
CDR3nt: TGTGCCAGCAGTTCCGGCGACCCCGAGGGCGAGACCCAGTACTTC
v_gene: TRBV6-5
abundance: many
d_gene: -
j_gene: TRBJ2-5

CDR3aa: CASSLGGRQETQYF
CDR3nt: TGTGCCAGCAGCTTAGGTGGCAGGCAGGAGACCCAGTACTTC
v_gene: TRBV7-2
abundance: many
d_gene: -
j_gene: TRBJ2-5

CDR3aa: CATSRPPQETQYF
CDR3nt: TGTGCCACCAGCCGACCCCCTCAAGAGACCCAGTACTTC
v_gene: TRBV15
abundance: many
d_gene: -
j_gene: TRBJ2-5

CDR3aa: CASSARGYGGSEAFF
CDR3nt: TGTGCCAGCAGCGCTCGCGGATATGGTGGGTCCGAAGCTTTCTTT
v_gene: TRBV5-5
abundance: -
d_gene: -
j_gene: TRBJ1-1

CDR3aa: CASSLGGSSYEQYF
CDR3nt: TGTGCCAGCAGCTTAGGAGGGAGCTCCTACGAGCAGTACTTC
v_gene: TRBV11-3
abundance: few
d_gene: -
j_gene: TRBJ2-7

CDR3aa: CASSEFRYTEAFF
CDR3nt: TGTGCCAGCAGTGAATTTCGTTACACTGAAGCTTTCTTT
v_gene: TRBV25-1
abundance: -
d_gene: -
j_gene: TRBJ1-1

CDR3aa: CASSTNAGFDEQYF
CDR3nt: TGTGCCAGCAGTACTAATGCGGGGTTTGACGAGCAGTACTTC
v_gene: TRBV12-3/TRBV12-4
abundance: many
d_gene: -
j_gene: TRBJ2-7

CDR3aa: CASSFRQGHTEAFF
CDR3nt: TGTGCCAGCAGCTTTCGACAGGGCCACACTGAAGCTTTCTTT
v_gene: TRBV7-2
abundance: -
d_gene: TRBD1
j_gene: TRBJ1-1

CDR3aa: CASSEASGGHF
CDR3nt: TGTGCCAGCAGTGAAGCTAGCGGGGGACACTTC
v_gene: TRBV6-1
abundance: many
d_gene: TRBD2
j_gene: TRBJ2-5

CDR3aa: CASSLGIGAEAFF
CDR3nt: TGCGCCAGCAGCTTGGGGATTGGAGCCGAAGCTTTCTTT
v_gene: TRBV5-1
abundance: once
d_gene: -
j_gene: TRBJ1-1

CDR3aa: CASSLTDTQYF
CDR3nt: TGTGCCAGCTCACTCACAGATACGCAGTATTTT
v_gene: TRBV18
abundance: many
d_gene: -
j_gene: TRBJ2-3

CDR3aa: CATSDPARSNEQFF
CDR3nt: TGTGCCACCAGTGATCCAGCTAGGTCCAATGAGCAGTTCTTC
v_gene: TRBV24-1
abundance: -
d_gene: -
j_gene: TRBJ2-1

CDR3aa: CASSYLRDPEAFF
CDR3nt: TGTGCCAGCAGTTACCTGCGGGACCCTGAAGCTTTCTTT
v_gene: TRBV6-6
abundance: -
d_gene: -
j_gene: TRBJ1-1

CDR3aa: CASKLNYGYTF
CDR3nt: TGTGCCAGCAAGTTAAACTATGGCTACACCTTC
v_gene: TRBV6-2/TRBV6-3
abundance: many
d_gene: -
j_gene: TRBJ1-2

CDR3aa: CAISLGQTDTQYF
CDR3nt: TGTGCCATCAGCTTAGGACAGACAGATACGCAGTATTTT
v_gene: TRBV10-3
abundance: many
d_gene: -
j_gene: TRBJ2-3

CDR3aa: CSVESGYTDTQYF
CDR3nt: TGCAGCGTTGAAAGCGGATACACAGATACGCAGTATTTT
v_gene: TRBV29-1
abundance: many
d_gene: -
j_gene: TRBJ2-3

CDR3aa: CASRDIRAGGRGNQPQHF
CDR3nt: TGTGCCAGTCGGGATATACGGGCGGGTGGAAGAGGCAATCAGCCCCAGCATTTT
v_gene: TRBV28
abundance: medium-sized
d_gene: -
j_gene: TRBJ1-5

CDR3aa: CASSLGGQGTDTQYF
CDR3nt: TGTGCCAGCAGCTTAGGTGGACAGGGTACGGATACGCAGTATTTT
v_gene: TRBV7-2
abundance: -
d_gene: TRBD1
j_gene: TRBJ2-3

CDR3aa: CASSRHGTSNEQFF
CDR3nt: TGTGCCAGCAGCCGGCACGGGACTAGCAATGAGCAGTTCTTC
v_gene: TRBV5-4
abundance: -
d_gene: TRBD2
j_gene: TRBJ2-1

CDR3aa: CASSLPAGGTGAEQFF
CDR3nt: TGTGCCAGCAGCTTACCAGCGGGGGGGACTGGCGCTGAGCAGTTCTTC
v_gene: TRBV7-2
abundance: medium-sized
d_gene: TRBD2
j_gene: TRBJ2-1

CDR3aa: CASRGGWGEAFF
CDR3nt: TGTGCCAGCAGAGGGGGCTGGGGTGAAGCTTTCTTT
v_gene: TRBV6-1
abundance: many
d_gene: TRBD1
j_gene: TRBJ1-1

CDR3aa: CASSLQVQYNEQFF
CDR3nt: TGTGCCAGCAGCTTACAGGTACAGTACAATGAGCAGTTCTTC
v_gene: TRBV7-2
abundance: medium-sized
d_gene: -
j_gene: TRBJ2-1